The 20 T cell receptor beta chains below come from one sample, sequenced in a study of cytomegalovirus exposure and HLA in healthy donors. The PCR used 60 Vbeta and 13 Jbeta primers. The repertoire was sequenced with immunoSEQ multiplex PCR; TCRdb's copy has only in-frame clones and lacks some. The sample includes around 150,000 clones, around 76% of them seen just once. Sequenced material: PBMCs. These TCRs come from a man in his forties in good health and CMV-seropositive.

J is TRBJ2-2 and V is TRBV7-3; 8 nucleotides agree with TRBD2. The CDR3 spans 16 residues. The J segment lost 1 base and the V segment lost 3 bases, leaving 4 bases of the junction unmatched. The germline V gene encodes CDR1 SGHTA and CDR2 FQGTGA. DNA for the CDR3: TGTGCCAGCAGCTTCGGGGGGGCCTTGAACACCGGGGAGCTGTTTTTT. It is translated as CASSFGGALNTGELFF.

This sequence joins TRBV6-6 and TRBJ2-1; the D is unclear. V was shortened by 6 bases and J by 6 bases, with 9 bases between the two germline ends. CDR3 length: 12 residues. The germline CDR1 and CDR2 sequences are MNHNY and SVGAGI (reference sequence). This chain's CDR3 is CASSRGSNEQFF. For the CDR3, the DNA is TGTGCCAGCAGCCGAGGCTCCAATGAGCAGTTCTTC.

The sample holds a few counts of this clone. This rearrangement joins TRBV9 to TRBJ2-3; weak D call: TRBD2 (5 bases). Per germline, CDR1 SGDLS and CDR2 YYNGEE. The CDR3 runs to 16 residues. Trimming shortened V by 4 bases and J by 3 bases, and 18 bases separated the two germline ends. CDR3 sequence: CASSSRLPMGTDTQYF. CDR3 nucleotide sequence: TGTGCCAGCAGCTCCCGACTACCCATGGGAACAGATACGCAGTATTTT. Full variable domain (remainder filled in from reference TRBV9 and TRBJ2-3): DSGVTQTPKHLITATGQRVTLRCSPRSGDLSVYWYQQSLDQGLQFLIQYYNGEERAKGNILERFSAQQFPDLHSELNLSSLELGDSALYFCASSSRLPMGTDTQYFGPGTRLTVL.

The chain joins TRBV19 to TRBJ1-5; TRBD1 is a possible D gene (6 bases). The V end was cut by 6 bases, the J end by 0 bases, with 15 bases between. CDR3 length equals 16 residues. The germline CDR1 and CDR2 sequences are LNHDA and SQIVND (reference sequence). CDR3: CASRRGRRDSNQPQHF. In nucleotides, the CDR3 is TGTGCCAGTAGAAGGGGGAGAAGGGATAGCAATCAGCCCCAGCATTTT.

CDR3 DNA sequence: TGTGCCAGTACCCTCTCCCGGGACTTCAAAAACATTCAGTACTTC. Amino acid sequence: CASTLSRDFKNIQYF. The rearrangement joins TRBV19 to TRBJ2-4, with D possibly matching TRBD2 (6 bases). Germline lookup yields CDR1 LNHDA and CDR2 SQIVND (reference sequence). CDR3 size: 15 residues. The V end lost 7 bases, the J end lost 3 bases, and 16 bases lay between the germline ends.

This clone was detected once. The chain links TRBV6-5 to TRBJ1-1; D remains ambiguous. The V end was cut by 7 bases, the J end by 3 bases, with 15 bases between. Germline CDR1 and CDR2: MNHEY and SVGAGI. The CDR3 sequence is 14 residues long. The CDR3 region is CASKDSTADTEAFF. In DNA, the CDR3 is TGTGCCAGCAAGGATAGCACAGCGGACACTGAAGCTTTCTTT.

This clone came up once. This chain uses TRBV7-9 with TRBJ1-2; D is uncertain. CDR1 SEHNR and CDR2 FQNEAQ come from the germline V gene (reference sequence). Trimming shortened V by 5 bases and J by 5 bases, and 15 bases separated the two germline ends. The CDR3 has 14 residues. CDR3 DNA sequence: TGTGCCAGCAGCCAGGTGGAGGCCTCGTATGGCTACACCTTC. Translating it yields CASSQVEASYGYTF.

The rearrangement links TRBV6-5 to TRBJ2-7; D is possibly TRBD2 (6 bases). The CDR3 loop spans 15 amino acids. V lost 0 bases, J lost 0 bases, and 9 bases lay in between. Germline V gives CDR1 MNHEY, CDR2 SVGAGI. For the CDR3, the DNA is TGTGCCAGCAGTTACTCGGCGGGATCCTCCTACGAGCAGTACTTC. As protein: CASSYSAGSSYEQYF.

Of note for this clone: The junction departs from germline at one end; a sequencing error may be responsible. The chain joins TRBV7-9 to TRBJ2-7; possibly TRBD1 for D (6 bases). Germline V gene lookup returns CDR1 SEHNR and CDR2 FQNEAQ (reference sequence). There are 15 residues in the CDR3. CDR3 sequence reads: CSSSLEGRGTYEQYF. In DNA form, the CDR3 reads TGTTCCAGCAGCTTAGAAGGCAGGGGCACCTACGAGCAGTACTTC. The full variable domain, its missing parts supplied by reference TRBV7-9 and TRBJ2-7, is DTGVSQNPRHKITKRGQNVTFRCDPISEHNRLYWYRQTLGQGPEFLTYFQNEAQLEKSRLLSDRFSAERPKGSFSTLEIQRTEQGDSAMYLCSSSLEGRGTYEQYFGPGTRLTVT.

V gene TRBV19 combines with J gene TRBJ2-2; 9 bases are shared with TRBD1. Germline trimming cut 8 bases from V and 3 bases from J; bases unmatched to any gene: 10. Germline V gene data show CDR1 as LNHDA and CDR2 as SQIVND (reference sequence). There are 16 residues in the CDR3. The CDR3 coding sequence is TGTGCCAGTCTAGCTCCGGGACAGGGATACACCGGGGAGCTGTTTTTT. This codes for CASLAPGQGYTGELFF.

The V call is TRBV27, the J call TRBJ2-7; a possible D gene is TRBD2 (6 bases). The CDR3 runs 17 residues. The germline V gene has CDR1 MNHEY and CDR2 SMNVEV (reference sequence). V was clipped by 0 bases and J by 1 base, with 16 bases between them. CDR3 sequence (DNA): TGTGCCAGCAGTTTATCCGGCGGGGCTAGCGTGTCCTACGAGCAGTACTTC. Protein sequence: CASSLSGGASVSYEQYF.

The chain employs TRBV5-1 and TRBJ2-5; TRBD2 agrees at 8 bases. Germline CDR1 and CDR2: SGHRS and YFSETQ. V trimming: 4 bases; J trimming: 4 bases; junction bases outside the gene matches: 9. The length of the CDR3 is 15 residues. The DNA for the CDR3 is TGCGCCAGCAGCCCGGAGGTAGCGGGGTCAGAGACCCAGTACTTC. This translates into CASSPEVAGSETQYF.

The chain employs TRBV5-1 and TRBJ2-7; D not certain. CDR1 is SGHRS, CDR2 YFSETQ, per germline. V lost 6 bases and J 0 bases, leaving 19 bases between the germline ends. The CDR3 runs 16 residues. In DNA form, the CDR3 reads TGCGCCAGCACCCCCCGCGGCAAGCTGCCCTCCTACGAGCAGTACTTC. Amino acid sequence: CASTPRGKLPSYEQYF. Full variable domain (outside the CDR3, taken from reference TRBV5-1 and TRBJ2-7): KAGVTQTPRYLIKTRGQQVTLSCSPISGHRSVSWYQQTPGQGLQFLFEYFSETQRNKGNFPGRFSGRQFSNSRSEMNVSTLELGDSALYLCASTPRGKLPSYEQYFGPGTRLTVT.

The rearrangement uses TRBV5-1 and TRBJ1-2; 8 bases are a match to TRBD1. The CDR3 extends over 14 amino acids. CDR1 is SGHRS and CDR2 is YFSETQ in the germline V gene. With V trimmed by 0 bases and J by 8 bases, 6 bases remained unmatched. The DNA of the CDR3 is TGCGCCAGCAGCTTGGCGACAGGGGCGGACGGCTACACCTTC. Protein product: CASSLATGADGYTF.

V is TRBV5-5 and J is TRBJ2-5, with D possibly being TRBD1 (5 bases). The J call is in doubt because the DNA end fits TRBJ2-7 better. This CDR3 is built from 15 residues. The germline gives CDR1 SGHKS, CDR2 YYEKEE (reference sequence). The CDR3 loop is CASSLWSGRTYEQYF. In nucleotides, the CDR3 is TGTGCCAGCAGCTTGTGGTCAGGGCGGACCTACGAGCAGTACTTC.

The V and J genes are TRBV2 and TRBJ2-7; maybe TRBD1 (6 bases). The germline V gene has CDR1 SNHLY and CDR2 FYNNEI. The CDR3 contains 11 residues. Trimming shortened V by 10 bases and J by 5 bases, and 12 bases separated the two germline ends. The CDR3: CANGQSHEQYF. The CDR3 DNA follows: TGTGCCAACGGACAGTCCCACGAGCAGTACTTC.

This chain connects TRBV7-9 to TRBJ2-7; TRBD2 is a possible D gene (7 bases). The germline V gene has CDR1 SEHNR and CDR2 FQNEAQ (reference sequence). This CDR3 is 16 amino acids long. With 5 bases removed from V and 3 bases from J, the gap between germline ends came to 20 bases. CDR3 in amino acids: CASSPPRGASNYEQYF. The CDR3 DNA reads TGTGCCAGCAGCCCTCCCCGGGGGGCTTCTAACTACGAGCAGTACTTC.

The J gene is TRBJ1-2, the V gene TRBV27; D possibly corresponds to TRBD1 (6 bases). Per germline, CDR1 MNHEY and CDR2 SMNVEV (reference sequence). This CDR3 has 15 residues. V lost 6 bases and J lost 2, with 16 bases in between. The DNA of the CDR3 is TGTGCCAGCAGCCCAATGACAGGAGCGAACTATGGCTACACCTTC. This translates into CASSPMTGANYGYTF.

This clone appeared once. The sample carries other DNA sequences with the same CDR3. This chain uses TRBV27 with TRBJ2-7; D may be TRBD1 (7 bases). CDR1 and CDR2 from the germline V gene are MNHEY and SMNVEV (reference sequence). Trimming pared 5 bases from V and 3 bases from J, leaving 14 bases between. The CDR3 totals 14 residues. The CDR3 region is CASSPRDSHYEQYF. The CDR3 bases are TGTGCCAGCAGTCCGCGGGACAGCCACTACGAGCAGTACTTC.

This chain links TRBV7-8 with TRBJ1-5; 7 bases are a match to TRBD1. Germline CDR1 is SGHVS and CDR2 is FQNEAQ. CDR3 size: 15 residues. Losses at the gene ends were 5 bases for V and 4 bases for J; bases not matched to a gene: 8. The CDR3 nucleotides are TGTGCCAGCAGCCCCAGGGGGACGGGTAATCAGCCCCAGCATTTT. The encoded protein is CASSPRGTGNQPQHF.